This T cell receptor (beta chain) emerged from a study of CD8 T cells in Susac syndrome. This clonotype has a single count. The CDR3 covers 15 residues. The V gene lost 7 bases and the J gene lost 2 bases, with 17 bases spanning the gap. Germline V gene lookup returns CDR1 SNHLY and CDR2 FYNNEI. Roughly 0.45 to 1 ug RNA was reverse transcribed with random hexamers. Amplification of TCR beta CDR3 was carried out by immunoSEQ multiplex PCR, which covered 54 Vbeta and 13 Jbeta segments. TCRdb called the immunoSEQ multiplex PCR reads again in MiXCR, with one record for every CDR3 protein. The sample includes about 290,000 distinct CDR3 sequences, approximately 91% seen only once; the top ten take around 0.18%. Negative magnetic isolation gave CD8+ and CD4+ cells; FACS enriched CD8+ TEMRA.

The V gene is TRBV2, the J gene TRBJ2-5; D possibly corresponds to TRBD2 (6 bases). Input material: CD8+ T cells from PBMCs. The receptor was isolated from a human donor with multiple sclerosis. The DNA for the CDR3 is TGTGCCAGCACGTCTGGGAGGTCTGTTCAAGAGACCCAGTACTTC. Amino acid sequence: CASTSGRSVQETQYF.